These 9 T cell receptor beta chains share one sample of origin, sequenced in a study of T cells in Graves' hyperthyroidism and ophthalmopathy. Using RNA transcripts as the source, TCR beta CDR3 regions were amplified. The HTBI primer set was used in a first-round RT-PCR of the TCR CDR3. TCRdb reprocessed the multiplex PCR reads with MiXCR, giving one entry per CDR3 protein. This table holds a few hundred thousand distinct CDR3 sequences, around 15% found once. Sequenced sample: blood. The receptors stem from a woman in her forties with Graves' ophthalmopathy.

This clonotype came up many times. The CDR3 nucleotides read TGTGCCAGCAGTACCCCCTGGGAAGAGACCCAGTACTTC. Its protein is CASSTPWEETQYF. This sequence joins TRBV2 and TRBJ2-5; D gene ambiguous. V was shortened by 5 bases and J by 3 bases, with 10 bases between the two germline ends. CDR3 length: 13 amino acids. Germline V lookup: CDR1 SNHLY, CDR2 FYNNEI. The full variable domain, in which reference TRBV2 and TRBJ2-5 provide the parts outside the CDR3, is EPEVTQTPSHQVTQMGQEVILRCVPISNHLYFYWYRQILGQKVEFLVSFYNNEISEKSEIFDDQFSVERPDGSNFTLKIRSTKLEDSAMYFCASSTPWEETQYFGPGTRLLVL.

V is TRBV5-1 and J is TRBJ2-6; D is perhaps TRBD1 (6 bases). Per germline, CDR1 SGHRS and CDR2 YFSETQ. The V gene lost 7 bases and the J gene lost 4 bases, with 15 bases spanning the gap. This CDR3 region has 15 residues. The CDR3 DNA reads TGCGCCAGCGGCCCCACCGGGACAGGGGCCAACGTCCTGACTTTC. As protein: CASGPTGTGANVLTF.

This clonotype appeared many times. The V and J genes are TRBV28 and TRBJ2-1; possibly TRBD1 for D (6 bases). The CDR3 is 15 residues long. V dropped 3 bases and J dropped 1 base, with 10 bases sitting between them. Germline assignment: CDR1 MDHEN and CDR2 SYDVKM. CDR3: CASSLGALSYNEQFF. CDR3 in DNA: TGTGCCAGCAGTTTGGGGGCCTTATCCTACAATGAGCAGTTCTTC.

This clonotype turned up a few times. The chain recombines TRBV30 with TRBJ2-2; 9 bases agree with TRBD2. In germline, CDR1 is GTSNPN, CDR2 SVGIG (reference sequence). CDR3 length: 19 amino acids. After removal of 3 bases from V and 4 bases from J, the junction contained 18 bases not matched to a gene. CDR3 region: CAWSLSLVPGLASTGELFF. DNA for the CDR3: TGTGCCTGGAGCCTCTCCTTGGTCCCGGGACTAGCAAGCACCGGGGAGCTGTTTTTT.

At least ten counts were recorded for this clonotype. V and J are TRBV6-2 or TRBV6-3 and TRBJ2-1; 13 nucleotides align to TRBD2. This CDR3 has 16 residues. Germline-derived CDR1 and CDR2 are MNHEY and SVGEGT. Trimming removed 4 bases from V and 5 bases from J; junction bases left unmatched: 5. The CDR3 sequence: CASSFRLAGGHNEQFF. CDR3 sequence (DNA): TGTGCCAGCAGTTTTCGACTAGCGGGGGGCCACAATGAGCAGTTCTTC.

This clonotype was seen at least ten times. This rearrangement joins TRBV7-3 to TRBJ2-3, with TRBD2 matching over 8 bases. Germline CDR1 and CDR2: SGHTA and FQGTGA. V shed 0 bases and J 12 bases; nucleotides not matched to a gene: 5. This CDR3 comprises 13 residues. The CDR3 nucleotides are TGTGCCAGCAGCTTAACGTTAGCGGGAAGTCAGTATTTT. Translation gives CASSLTLAGSQYF.

The rearrangement links TRBV15 to TRBJ1-5; possible D gene TRBD1, 5 bases. V was cut by 3 bases and J by 5 bases, with 14 bases left in between. The CDR3 runs 15 residues. The germline V gene has CDR1 LNHNV and CDR2 YYDKDF (reference sequence). The CDR3 bases are TGTGCCACCAGCAGTTCGGGCAGGGAACATCAGCCCCAGCATTTT. Protein sequence: CATSSSGREHQPQHF. Full variable domain (outside the CDR3, taken from reference TRBV15 and TRBJ1-5): DAMVIQNPRYQVTQFGKPVTLSCSQTLNHNVMYWYQQKSSQAPKLLFHYYDKDFNNEADTPDNFQSRRPNTSFCFLDIRSPGLGDTAMYLCATSSSGREHQPQHFGDGTRLSIL.

There are many counts of this clonotype. In DNA, the CDR3 is TGTGCCAGCAGTAGGATAGCGGGGGTCGGCACAGATACGCAGTATTTT. This gives the protein CASSRIAGVGTDTQYF. The J gene is TRBJ2-3, the V gene TRBV6-2 or TRBV6-3; 9 bases map to TRBD2. After removal of 5 bases from V and 1 base from J, the junction contained 7 bases not matched to a gene. This CDR3 has 16 residues. Germline V gene lookup returns CDR1 MNHEY and CDR2 SVGEGT.

This clonotype has ten or more counts. The rearrangement uses TRBV2 and TRBJ2-2; the D is unclear. The CDR3 contains 13 residues. From germline, CDR1 is SNHLY and CDR2 FYNNEI. The V end lost 5 bases, the J end lost 3 bases, and 7 bases lay between the germline ends. CDR3 residues: CASSPQDTGELFF. As DNA, the CDR3 is TGTGCCAGCAGTCCCCAGGACACCGGGGAGCTGTTTTTT.